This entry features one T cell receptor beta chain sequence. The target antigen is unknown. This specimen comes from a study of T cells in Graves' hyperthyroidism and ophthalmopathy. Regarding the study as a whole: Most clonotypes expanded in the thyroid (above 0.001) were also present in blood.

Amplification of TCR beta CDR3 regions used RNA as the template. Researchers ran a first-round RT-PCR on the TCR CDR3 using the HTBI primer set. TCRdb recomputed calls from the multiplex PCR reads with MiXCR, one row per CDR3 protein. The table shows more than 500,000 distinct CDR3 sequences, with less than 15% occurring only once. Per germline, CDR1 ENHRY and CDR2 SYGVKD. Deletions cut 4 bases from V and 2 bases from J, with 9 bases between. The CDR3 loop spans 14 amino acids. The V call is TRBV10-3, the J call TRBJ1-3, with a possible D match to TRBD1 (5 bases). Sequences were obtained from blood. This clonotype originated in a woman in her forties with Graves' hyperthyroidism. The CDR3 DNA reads TGTGCCATCAGTGGAGGGGTAGCTGGAAACACCATATATTTT. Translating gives CAISGGVAGNTIYF.